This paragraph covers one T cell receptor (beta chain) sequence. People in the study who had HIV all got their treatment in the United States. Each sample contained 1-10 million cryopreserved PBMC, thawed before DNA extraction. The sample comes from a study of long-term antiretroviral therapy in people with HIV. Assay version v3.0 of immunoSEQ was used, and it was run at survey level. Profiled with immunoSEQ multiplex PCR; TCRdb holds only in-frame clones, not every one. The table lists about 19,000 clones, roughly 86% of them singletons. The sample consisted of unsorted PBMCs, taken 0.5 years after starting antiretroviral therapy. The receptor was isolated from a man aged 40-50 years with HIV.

CDR3 sequence (DNA): TGCGCCAGCAGCCAAGAAGTGACTAGCGGGAGAAGGGAGCTGTTTTTT. This translates into CASSQEVTSGRRELFF. The J gene is TRBJ2-2, the V gene TRBV4-3; 12 nucleotides align to TRBD2. The V segment lost 0 bases and the J segment 9 bases; nucleotides outside the gene matches: 5. This CDR3 region has 16 residues. CDR1 and CDR2 (germline): LGHNA, YSLEER.